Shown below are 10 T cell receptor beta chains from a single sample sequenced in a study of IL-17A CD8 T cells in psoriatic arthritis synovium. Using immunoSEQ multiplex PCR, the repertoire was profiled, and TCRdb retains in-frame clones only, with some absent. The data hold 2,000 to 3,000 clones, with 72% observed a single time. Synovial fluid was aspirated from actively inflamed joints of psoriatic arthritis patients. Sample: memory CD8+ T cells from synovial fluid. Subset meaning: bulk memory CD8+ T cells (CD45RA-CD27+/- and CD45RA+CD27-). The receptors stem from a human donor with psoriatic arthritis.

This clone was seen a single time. CDR3 region: CASSLVGNNQPQHF. CDR3 sequence (DNA): TGTGCCAGCAGCTTAGTAGGGAACAATCAGCCCCAGCATTTT. J is TRBJ1-5 and V is TRBV7-9; no definite D call. CDR1 and CDR2 (germline): SEHNR, FQNEAQ (reference sequence). This CDR3 has 14 amino acids. Trimming cost V 1 base and J 3 bases, with 7 bases left between them. The variable domain in full, with the rest retrieved from reference TRBV7-9 and TRBJ1-5, is DTGVSQNPRHKITKRGQNVTFRCDPISEHNRLYWYRQTLGQGPEFLTYFQNEAQLEKSRLLSDRFSAERPKGSFSTLEIQRTEQGDSAMYLCASSLVGNNQPQHFGDGTRLSIL.

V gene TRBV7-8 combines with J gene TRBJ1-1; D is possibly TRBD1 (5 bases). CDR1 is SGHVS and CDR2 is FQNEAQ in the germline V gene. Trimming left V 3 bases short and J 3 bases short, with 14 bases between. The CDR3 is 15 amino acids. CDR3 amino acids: CASSLWGGEHTEAFF. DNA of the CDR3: TGTGCCAGCAGCTTGTGGGGCGGGGAACACACTGAAGCTTTCTTT.

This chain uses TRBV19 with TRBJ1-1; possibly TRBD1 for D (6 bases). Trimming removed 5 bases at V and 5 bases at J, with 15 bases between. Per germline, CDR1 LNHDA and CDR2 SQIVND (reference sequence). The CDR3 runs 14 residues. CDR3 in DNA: TGTGCCAGTAGTGATTCAGGGGTTCGGACTGAAGCTTTCTTT. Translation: CASSDSGVRTEAFF.

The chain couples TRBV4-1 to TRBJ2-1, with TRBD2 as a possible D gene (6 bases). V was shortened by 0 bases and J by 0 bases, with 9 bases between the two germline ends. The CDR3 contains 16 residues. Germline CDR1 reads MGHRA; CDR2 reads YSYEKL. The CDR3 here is CASSQEIGGSYNEQFF. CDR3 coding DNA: TGCGCCAGCAGCCAAGAAATCGGGGGCTCCTACAATGAGCAGTTCTTC.

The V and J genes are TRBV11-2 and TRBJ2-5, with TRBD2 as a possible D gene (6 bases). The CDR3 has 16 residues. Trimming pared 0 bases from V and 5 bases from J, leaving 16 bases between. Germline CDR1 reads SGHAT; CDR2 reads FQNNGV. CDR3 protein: CASSLDHPLGGETQYF. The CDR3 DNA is TGTGCCAGCAGCTTAGATCACCCGCTAGGAGGGGAGACCCAGTACTTC.

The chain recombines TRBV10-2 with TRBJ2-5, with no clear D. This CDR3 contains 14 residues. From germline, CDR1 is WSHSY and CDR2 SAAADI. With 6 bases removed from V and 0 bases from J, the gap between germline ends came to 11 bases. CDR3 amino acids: CASRPGPNQETQYF. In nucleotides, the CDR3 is TGCGCCAGCAGACCCGGACCGAACCAAGAGACCCAGTACTTC.

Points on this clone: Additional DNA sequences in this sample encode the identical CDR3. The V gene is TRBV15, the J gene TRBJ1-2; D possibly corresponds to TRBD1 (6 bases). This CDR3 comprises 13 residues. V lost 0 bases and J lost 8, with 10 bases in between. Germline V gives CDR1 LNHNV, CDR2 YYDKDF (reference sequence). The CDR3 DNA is TGTGCCACCAGCAGAGAGGAGGGGGACGGCTACACCTTC. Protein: CATSREEGDGYTF.

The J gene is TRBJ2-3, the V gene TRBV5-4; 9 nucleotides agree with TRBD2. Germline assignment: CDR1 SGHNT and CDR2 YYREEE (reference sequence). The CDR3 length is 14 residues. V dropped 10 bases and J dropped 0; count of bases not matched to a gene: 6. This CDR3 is CAGTSRASTDTQYF. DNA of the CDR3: TGTGCCGGGACTAGCCGAGCTAGCACAGATACGCAGTATTTT.

CDR3 sequence (DNA): TGTGCCAGCAGCTTGACCTACGAGCAGTACTTC. This encodes CASSLTYEQYF. V and J are TRBV11-2 and TRBJ2-7; D unclear. V was shortened by 3 bases and J by 2 bases, with 2 bases between the two germline ends. The germline V gene encodes CDR1 SGHAT and CDR2 FQNNGV. The CDR3 loop spans 11 amino acids.

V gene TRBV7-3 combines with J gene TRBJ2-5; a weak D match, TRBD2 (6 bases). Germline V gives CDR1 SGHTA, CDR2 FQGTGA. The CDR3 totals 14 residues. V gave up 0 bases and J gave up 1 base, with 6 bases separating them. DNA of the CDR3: TGTGCCAGCAGCTTAACAGCGGGCCAAGAGACCCAGTACTTC. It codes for CASSLTAGQETQYF.